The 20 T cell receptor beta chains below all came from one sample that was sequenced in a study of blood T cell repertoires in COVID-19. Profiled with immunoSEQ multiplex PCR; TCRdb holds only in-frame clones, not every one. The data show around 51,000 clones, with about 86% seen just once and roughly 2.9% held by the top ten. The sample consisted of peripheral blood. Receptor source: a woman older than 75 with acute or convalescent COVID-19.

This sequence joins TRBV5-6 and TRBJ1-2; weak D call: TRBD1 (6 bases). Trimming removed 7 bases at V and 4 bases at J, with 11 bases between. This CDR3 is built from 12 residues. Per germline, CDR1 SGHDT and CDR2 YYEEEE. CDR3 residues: CASAGVGYGYTF. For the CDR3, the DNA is TGTGCCAGCGCAGGGGTAGGCTATGGCTACACCTTC.

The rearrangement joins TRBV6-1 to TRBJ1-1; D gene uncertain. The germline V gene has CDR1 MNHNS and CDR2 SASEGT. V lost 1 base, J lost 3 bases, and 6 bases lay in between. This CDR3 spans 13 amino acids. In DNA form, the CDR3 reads TGTGCCAGCAGTGAAGGCCGGGACACTGAAGCTTTCTTT. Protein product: CASSEGRDTEAFF.

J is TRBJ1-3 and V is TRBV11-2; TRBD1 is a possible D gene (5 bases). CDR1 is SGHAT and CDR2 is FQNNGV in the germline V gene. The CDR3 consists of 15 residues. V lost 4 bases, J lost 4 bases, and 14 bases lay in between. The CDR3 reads CASSSQRGGGNTIYF. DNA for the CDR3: TGTGCCAGCAGCTCCCAGAGGGGAGGAGGAAACACCATATATTTT.

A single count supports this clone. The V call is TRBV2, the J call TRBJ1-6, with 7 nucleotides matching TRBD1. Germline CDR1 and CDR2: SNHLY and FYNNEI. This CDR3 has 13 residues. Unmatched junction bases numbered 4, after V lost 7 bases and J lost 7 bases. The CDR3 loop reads CASNDRENSPLHF. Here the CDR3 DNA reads TGTGCCAGCAATGACAGGGAAAATTCACCCCTCCACTTT.

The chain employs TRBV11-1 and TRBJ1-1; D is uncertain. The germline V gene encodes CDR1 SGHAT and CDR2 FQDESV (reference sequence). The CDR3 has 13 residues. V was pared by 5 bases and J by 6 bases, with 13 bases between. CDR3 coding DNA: TGTGCCAGCAGCCGCCTGGAGGGCGCTGAAGCTTTCTTT. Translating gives CASSRLEGAEAFF. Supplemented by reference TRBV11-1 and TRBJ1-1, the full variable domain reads EAEVAQSPRYKITEKSQAVAFWCDPISGHATLYWYRQILGQGPELLVQFQDESVVDDSQLPKDRFSAERLKGVDSTLKIQPAELGDSAMYLCASSRLEGAEAFFGQGTRLTVV.

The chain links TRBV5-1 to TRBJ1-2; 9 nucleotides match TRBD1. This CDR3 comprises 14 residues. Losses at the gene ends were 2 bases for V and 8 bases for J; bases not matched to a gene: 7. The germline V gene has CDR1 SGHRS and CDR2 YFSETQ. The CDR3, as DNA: TGCGCCAGCAGCTTCGATGACAGGGGGTCCGGCTACACCTTC. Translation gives CASSFDDRGSGYTF.

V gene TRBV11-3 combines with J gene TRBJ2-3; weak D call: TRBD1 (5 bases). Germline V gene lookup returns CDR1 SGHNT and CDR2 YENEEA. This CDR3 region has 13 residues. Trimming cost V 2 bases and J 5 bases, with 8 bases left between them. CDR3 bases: TGTGCCAGCAGCTTAAGGGGCGGAGATACGCAGTATTTT. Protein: CASSLRGGDTQYF.

CDR3 amino acids: CASSIGTAYGYTF. CDR3 coding DNA: TGTGCCAGCAGTATCGGGACAGCCTATGGCTACACCTTC. The chain employs TRBV28 and TRBJ1-2; 7 bases match TRBD1. This CDR3 is 13 amino acids long. Germline trimming cut 5 bases from V and 4 bases from J; bases unmatched to any gene: 4. CDR1 and CDR2 from the germline V gene are MDHEN and SYDVKM.

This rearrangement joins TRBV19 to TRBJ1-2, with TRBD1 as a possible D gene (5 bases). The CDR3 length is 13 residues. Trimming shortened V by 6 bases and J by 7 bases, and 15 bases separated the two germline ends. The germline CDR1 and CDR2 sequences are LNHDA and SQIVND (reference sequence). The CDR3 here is CASRAAGITGYTF. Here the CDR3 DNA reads TGTGCCAGTAGGGCGGCAGGGATCACTGGCTACACCTTC.

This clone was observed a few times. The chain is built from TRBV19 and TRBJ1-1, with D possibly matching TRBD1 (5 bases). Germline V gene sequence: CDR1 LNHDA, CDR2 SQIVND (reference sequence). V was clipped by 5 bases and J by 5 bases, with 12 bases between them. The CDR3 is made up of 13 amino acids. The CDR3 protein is CASSLYRGTEAFF. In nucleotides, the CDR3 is TGTGCCAGTAGTCTGTACCGGGGGACTGAAGCTTTCTTT.

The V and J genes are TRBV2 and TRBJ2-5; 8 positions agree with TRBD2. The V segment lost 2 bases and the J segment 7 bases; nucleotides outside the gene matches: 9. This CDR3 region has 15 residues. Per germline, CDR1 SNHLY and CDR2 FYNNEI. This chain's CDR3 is CASSEFPGAGGTQYF. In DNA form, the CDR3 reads TGTGCCAGCAGTGAATTTCCCGGGGCGGGAGGGACCCAGTACTTC.

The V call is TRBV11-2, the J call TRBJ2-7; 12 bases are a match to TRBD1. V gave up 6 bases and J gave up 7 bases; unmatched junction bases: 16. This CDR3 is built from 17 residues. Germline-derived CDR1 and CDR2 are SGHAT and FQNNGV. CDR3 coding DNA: TGTGCCAGCAGTAGGATTAATGGGGACAGGGGGCGTGGAGAGCAGTACTTC. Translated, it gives CASSRINGDRGRGEQYF.

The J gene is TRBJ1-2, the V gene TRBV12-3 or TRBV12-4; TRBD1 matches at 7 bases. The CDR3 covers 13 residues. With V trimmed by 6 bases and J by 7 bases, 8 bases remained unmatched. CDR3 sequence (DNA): TGTGCCAGCAGCACAGACAGGGCGGTTGGCTACACCTTC. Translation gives CASSTDRAVGYTF.

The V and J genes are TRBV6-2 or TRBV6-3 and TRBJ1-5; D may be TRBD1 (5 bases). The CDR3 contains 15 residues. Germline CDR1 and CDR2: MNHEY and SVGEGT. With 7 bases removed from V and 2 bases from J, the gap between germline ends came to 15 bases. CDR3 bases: TGTGCCAGCACCCCGCGAACAGGAGGCAATCAGCCCCAGCATTTT. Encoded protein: CASTPRTGGNQPQHF.

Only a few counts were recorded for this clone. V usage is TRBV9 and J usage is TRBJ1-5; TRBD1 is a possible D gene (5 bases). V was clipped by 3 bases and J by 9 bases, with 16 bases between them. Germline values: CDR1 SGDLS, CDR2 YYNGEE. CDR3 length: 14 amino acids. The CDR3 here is CASSGGTGYGPQHF. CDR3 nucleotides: TGTGCCAGCAGCGGGGGTACAGGCTACGGGCCCCAGCATTTT. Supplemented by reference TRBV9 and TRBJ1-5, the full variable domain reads DSGVTQTPKHLITATGQRVTLRCSPRSGDLSVYWYQQSLDQGLQFLIQYYNGEERAKGNILERFSAQQFPDLHSELNLSSLELGDSALYFCASSGGTGYGPQHFGDGTRLSIL.

The CDR3 loop reads CASSLVGAGGNEKLFF. CDR3 coding DNA: TGTGCCAGCAGCTTGGTTGGGGCAGGGGGGAATGAAAAACTGTTTTTT. The chain is built from TRBV5-4 and TRBJ1-4, with 7 bases identical to TRBD1. The V segment lost 0 bases and the J segment 5 bases; nucleotides outside the gene matches: 7. This CDR3 has 16 amino acids. The germline CDR1 and CDR2 sequences are SGHNT and YYREEE (reference sequence).

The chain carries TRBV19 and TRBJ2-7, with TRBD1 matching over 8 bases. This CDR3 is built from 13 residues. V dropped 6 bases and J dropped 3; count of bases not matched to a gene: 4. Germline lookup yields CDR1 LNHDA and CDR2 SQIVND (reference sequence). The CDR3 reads CASSPGQDYEQYF. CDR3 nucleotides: TGTGCCAGTAGCCCGGGACAGGACTACGAGCAGTACTTC.

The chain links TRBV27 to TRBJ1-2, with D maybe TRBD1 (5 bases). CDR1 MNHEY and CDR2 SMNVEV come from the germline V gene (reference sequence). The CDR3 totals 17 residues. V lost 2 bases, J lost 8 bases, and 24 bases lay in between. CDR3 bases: TGTGCCAGCAGTTTAACCCCCGTGTTAGGGGCCACCTTCGGCTACACCTTC. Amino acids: CASSLTPVLGATFGYTF.

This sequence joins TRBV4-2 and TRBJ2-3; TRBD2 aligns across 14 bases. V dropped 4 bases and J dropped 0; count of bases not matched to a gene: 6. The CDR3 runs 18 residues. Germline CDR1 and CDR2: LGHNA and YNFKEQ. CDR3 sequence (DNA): TGTGCCAGCAGCCGAGGACTAGCGGGGGGCACTAGCACAGATACGCAGTATTTT. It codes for CASSRGLAGGTSTDTQYF.

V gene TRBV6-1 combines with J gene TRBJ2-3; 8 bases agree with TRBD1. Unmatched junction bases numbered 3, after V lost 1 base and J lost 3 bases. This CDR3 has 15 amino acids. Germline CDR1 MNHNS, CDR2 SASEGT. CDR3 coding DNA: TGTGCCAGCAGTGAAGGGACAGGGATTACAGATACGCAGTATTTT. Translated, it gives CASSEGTGITDTQYF.